The 18 T cell receptor beta chains below come from one sample, sequenced in a study of spatial heterogeneity in lung cancer. Findings and limits, study-wide: Expanded alpha and beta TCR counts within tumors tracked tumor mutation counts.

Time point reported: sample taken at primary tumor resection. TCRdb analysed the 5' RACE reads with MiXCR anew, one entry per CDR3 protein. The sample includes under 15,000 distinct CDR3 sequences, 4.7% of them seen just once. These receptors' targets are unknown. This material consisted of lung tumor tissue, taken at surgery. The receptors derive from a female donor with early-stage non-small cell lung cancer.

The count of this clonotype is one. The library was built for alpha chains, so this beta chain is an off-target read and its size means little. V is TRBV18 and J is TRBJ1-6, with D unresolved. Germline V CDR1 and CDR2: KGHSH, LQKENI. V was cut by 2 bases and J by 8 bases, with 10 bases left in between. The CDR3 length is 14 residues. The CDR3 region is CASSPSGRDSPLHF. The CDR3 coding sequence is TGTGCCAGCTCACCATCGGGGAGGGATTCACCCCTCCACTTT.

This clonotype was seen repeatedly, ten times or more. Since the library was made to target alpha chains, this beta chain is a stray read and its abundance is not meaningful. The chain combines TRBV20-1 with TRBJ1-5; 9 bases are a match to TRBD1. The trim removed 6 bases at V and 6 bases at J, leaving 12 bases unmatched. CDR1 DFQATT and CDR2 SNEGSKA come from the germline V gene (reference sequence). CDR3 length: 15 residues. The CDR3 protein is CSASQGQGGRQPQHF. DNA of the CDR3: TGCAGTGCCAGTCAGGGACAGGGCGGTCGTCAGCCCCAGCATTTT.

This clonotype was observed many times. With the library built for alpha chains, this beta chain is off target and its frequency is not meaningful. The chain couples TRBV7-2 to TRBJ1-1, with D perhaps matching TRBD1 (6 bases). The CDR3 is 15 amino acids. Germline lookup yields CDR1 SGHTA and CDR2 FQGNSA. V lost 5 bases, J lost 0 bases, and 13 bases lay in between. This CDR3 is CASSPRTVMNTEAFF. The DNA of the CDR3 is TGTGCCAGCAGCCCAAGGACAGTCATGAACACTGAAGCTTTCTTT.

Comment on this clonotype: This beta chain is an off-target read within a library intended for alpha chains, so its frequency means little. The chain has TRBV3-1 and TRBJ1-5; D not certain. Germline assignment: CDR1 LGHDT and CDR2 YNNKEL (reference sequence). The V gene lost 3 bases and the J gene lost 4 bases, with 10 bases spanning the gap. The CDR3 is 14 amino acids. The CDR3 here is CASSHGRQNQPQHF. Written as DNA, the CDR3 is TGTGCCAGCAGCCACGGCAGACAAAATCAGCCCCAGCATTTT.

This clonotype was observed at least ten times. This beta chain turned up in a library designed for alpha chains; as an off-target read, its abundance says little. The chain uses TRBV6-5 and TRBJ1-5; D remains unclear. Between the trimmed V and J ends, which lost 6 bases and 1 base, there was a span of 10 bases. The CDR3 runs 14 residues. The germline gives CDR1 MNHEY, CDR2 SVGAGI. CDR3 amino acids: CASSLRSSNQPQHF. Here the CDR3 DNA reads TGTGCCAGCAGCCTACGATCCAGCAATCAGCCCCAGCATTTT.

In this sample, this clonotype turned up many times. Being off target in a library aimed at alpha chains, this beta chain has a size of little meaning. V gene TRBV20-1 combines with J gene TRBJ1-2, with a possible D match to TRBD1 (5 bases). The CDR3 consists of 12 residues. Between the trimmed V and J ends, which lost 5 bases and 7 bases, there was a span of 14 bases. The germline V gene encodes CDR1 DFQATT and CDR2 SNEGSKA (reference sequence). DNA for the CDR3: TGCAGTGCTCCGGACAACCGTTTTGGCTACACCTTC. Translated, it gives CSAPDNRFGYTF.

This clonotype showed up many times. With the library built for alpha chains, this beta chain is off target and its frequency is not meaningful. The J gene is TRBJ2-1, the V gene TRBV28, with 13 nucleotides matching TRBD2. Germline CDR1 reads MDHEN; CDR2 reads SYDVKM. The CDR3 consists of 16 residues. Trimming took 6 bases from V and 7 from J; bases not matched to a gene: 9. The CDR3 region has the DNA TGTGCCAGCAGCCTTTTTACTAGCGGGGGGGCAAATGAGCAGTTCTTC. Its translation is CASSLFTSGGANEQFF.

This clonotype was counted at least ten times. As an off-target read in a library built for alpha chains, this beta chain has a frequency of little significance. The rearrangement uses TRBV5-5 and TRBJ1-1; D gene ambiguous. This CDR3 comprises 14 residues. Trimming removed 2 bases at V and 0 bases at J, with 8 bases between. CDR1 and CDR2 (germline): SGHKS, YYEKEE (reference sequence). The CDR3 region is CASSLLSLNTEAFF. In DNA form, the CDR3 reads TGTGCCAGCAGCTTATTGAGCCTGAACACTGAAGCTTTCTTT.

This clonotype was seen repeatedly, ten times or more. For a library built for alpha chains, this beta chain is a stray read; little rests on its size. The chain is built from TRBV5-1 and TRBJ2-1; 8 nucleotides match TRBD1. J lost 5 bases, V lost 4 bases, and 5 bases had no gene match. CDR1 is SGHRS and CDR2 is YFSETQ in the germline V gene. The CDR3 runs 14 residues. CDR3 sequence reads: CASSPGDRHNEQFF. CDR3 DNA: TGCGCCAGCAGCCCCGGGGACAGGCACAATGAGCAGTTCTTC.

This clonotype counts as medium-sized. Within a library made for alpha chains, this beta chain is off target, and its count is uninformative. This sequence joins TRBV12-3 or TRBV12-4 and TRBJ1-1, with a tentative D call TRBD1 (6 bases). Trimming took 2 bases from V and 7 from J, leaving 11 bases between them. The CDR3 is 13 amino acids. CDR3 in amino acids: CASSLIEGVEAFF. The CDR3 region has the DNA TGTGCCAGCAGTTTAATTGAGGGGGTTGAAGCTTTCTTT.

This clonotype was seen at least ten times. The size of this beta chain means little, since it is a stray read in a library made for alpha chains. J is TRBJ2-5 and V is TRBV20-1; 8 nucleotides match TRBD1. CDR3 size: 11 residues. V was pared by 6 bases and J by 13 bases, with 10 bases of the junction left unmatched. The germline CDR1 and CDR2 sequences are DFQATT and SNEGSKA (reference sequence). DNA for the CDR3: TGCAGTGCCCTCCCAGGGGGCCTCCCGTACTTC. Its protein product is CSALPGGLPYF.

Of note for this clonotype: Being off target in a library aimed at alpha chains, this beta chain has a size of little meaning. This chain uses TRBV6-4 with TRBJ1-4; no clear D gene. CDR1 and CDR2 from the germline V gene are MRHNA and SNTAGT. This CDR3 spans 15 amino acids. Trimming left V 2 bases short and J 8 bases short, with 15 bases between. The CDR3 nucleotides read TGTGCCAGCAGTGACGTCGGCGCGCCCGGAGAAAAACTGTTTTTT. As protein: CASSDVGAPGEKLFF.

This clonotype was recorded at least ten times. This beta chain was picked up by a library intended for alpha chains and is off target, so its count carries little meaning. The chain combines TRBV27 with TRBJ2-3, with D perhaps matching TRBD2 (7 bases). Germline V gene lookup returns CDR1 MNHEY and CDR2 SMNVEV (reference sequence). Trimming cost V 4 bases and J 2 bases, with 13 bases left between them. The CDR3 is made up of 15 amino acids. The CDR3 sequence is CASSSPGDYTDTQYF. The CDR3 DNA follows: TGTGCCAGCAGTTCCCCAGGGGACTACACAGATACGCAGTATTTT.

This clonotype occurred many times. This beta chain came through as a stray read in a library set up for alpha chains, and its size says little. The genes are TRBV28 and TRBJ2-7; D is unresolved. Germline CDR1 MDHEN, CDR2 SYDVKM. Trimming left V 4 bases short and J 3 bases short, with 10 bases between. The CDR3 runs to 13 residues. The CDR3 nucleotides are TGTGCCAGCAGTTACGCGTCGAGCTACGAGCAGTACTTC. It encodes CASSYASSYEQYF. Variable domain in full (rest from reference TRBV28 and TRBJ2-7): DVKVTQSSRYLVKRTGEKVFLECVQDMDHENMFWYRQDPGLGLRLIYFSYDVKMKEKGDIPEGYSVSREKKERFSLILESASTNQTSMYLCASSYASSYEQYFGPGTRLTVT.

About this clonotype itself: Because this beta chain is a stray read in a library intended to capture alpha chains, its abundance should not be given much weight. V usage is TRBV7-9 and J usage is TRBJ2-5; tentatively, D is TRBD2 (6 bases). The germline gives CDR1 SEHNR, CDR2 FQNEAQ (reference sequence). V was trimmed by 3 bases and J by 4 bases, leaving 9 bases between them. The CDR3 runs to 13 residues. Written as DNA, the CDR3 is TGTGCCAGCAGCTTCCCGGGGGTAGAGACCCAGTACTTC. It translates to CASSFPGVETQYF.

This clonotype was recorded many times. Because the library targeted alpha chains, this beta chain is an off-target read whose size means little. The V gene is TRBV28, the J gene TRBJ2-1, with 7 bases matching TRBD1. The CDR3 consists of 15 residues. CDR1 and CDR2 from the germline V gene are MDHEN and SYDVKM. V was pared by 9 bases and J by 5 bases, with 13 bases of the junction left unmatched. CDR3 DNA sequence: TGTGCCAGTACTACCAAAAGAGGGACAGACAATGAGCAGTTCTTC. Its protein is CASTTKRGTDNEQFF.

This clonotype was counted ten times or more. Within a library made for alpha chains, this beta chain is off target, and its count is uninformative. V is TRBV20-1 and J is TRBJ1-5, with 8 bases identical to TRBD1. From germline, CDR1 is DFQATT and CDR2 SNEGSKA (reference sequence). The junction had 6 bases not matched to a gene; V was cut back by 6 bases and J by 5 bases. This CDR3 is built from 13 residues. CDR3 DNA: TGCAGTGCAAGGACAGGGAGGGATCAGCCCCAGCATTTT. Translation: CSARTGRDQPQHF.

This clonotype was seen at least ten times. As an off-target read in a library built for alpha chains, this beta chain has a frequency of little significance. V gene TRBV27 combines with J gene TRBJ2-3; D call uncertain. Looked up from germline, CDR1 is MNHEY and CDR2 is SMNVEV (reference sequence). V shed 5 bases and J shed 5 bases, with 11 bases lying between them. CDR3 length equals 13 residues. The CDR3 is CASSTPREDTQYF. The CDR3 region has the DNA TGTGCCAGCAGTACCCCCCGAGAAGATACGCAGTATTTT.